What follows are 15 T cell receptor beta chains derived from one specimen sequenced in a study of T-cell reconstitution after alpha-beta-depleted transplantation in children (dated by TCRdb to about 2016). Libraries were built with PCR. Reads for this sample came from an Illumina HiSeq 2500. TCR libraries were prepared with molecular barcoding, using unique molecular identifiers to normalize TCRbeta repertoire quantification. TCRdb's own reprocessing of the public reads used fastp at Q25 and MiXCR and kept productive beta chains. Every distinct CDR3 protein forms one entry, paired with its most common genes and DNA. This sample comprises 170,000 or so distinct CDR3 sequences, about 6.4% of them detected only once. The ten largest account for roughly 3% of the sample. The material was PBMCs from the stem cell graft donor, obtained from the stem cell graft. The receptors here all came from a human donor who donated a stem cell graft to a child with Wiskott-Aldrich syndrome.

In its sample, this clonotype was seen many times. The J gene is TRBJ1-6, the V gene TRBV20-1; no firm D call. Trimming removed 3 bases at V and 8 bases at J, with 17 bases between. CDR3 length equals 15 residues. The germline gives CDR1 DFQATT, CDR2 SNEGSKA (reference sequence). The CDR3 loop is CSARLGGALHSPLHF. CDR3 nucleotide sequence: TGCAGTGCTAGGCTAGGAGGAGCCTTACATTCACCCCTCCACTTT.

This clonotype was counted ten times or more. The V call is TRBV12-3 or TRBV12-4, the J call TRBJ2-1; D not resolved. This CDR3 contains 11 residues. With 2 bases removed from V and 6 bases from J, the gap between germline ends came to 2 bases. The CDR3 DNA follows: TGTGCCAGCAGTTTACTCAATGAGCAGTTCTTC. It is translated as CASSLLNEQFF.

The chain joins TRBV10-2 to TRBJ2-1; D is possibly TRBD2 (7 bases). With the DNA end fitting TRBJ2-5 better, the J assignment may be wrong. The CDR3 extends over 16 amino acids. Germline CDR1 reads WSHSY; CDR2 reads SAAADI. The CDR3 spells CASSDFGRGPGETQYF. DNA of the CDR3: TGCGCCAGCAGTGACTTCGGGCGGGGGCCCGGAGAGACCCAGTACTTC.

This clonotype has more than one count but fewer than ten. This chain uses TRBV4-3 with TRBJ2-7; no clear D. Trimming stripped 4 bases from V and 2 bases from J, with 15 bases between. This CDR3 spans 15 amino acids. Germline CDR1 is LGHNA and CDR2 is YSLEER. Here the CDR3 reads CASSRIKGATYEQYF. CDR3 sequence (DNA): TGCGCCAGCAGCCGGATAAAGGGCGCTACCTACGAGCAGTACTTC.

This clonotype appeared many times. V is TRBV20-1 and J is TRBJ2-5, with TRBD1 identical over 9 bases. This CDR3 region has 12 residues. Trimming at V came to 5 bases and at J to 7 bases, leaving 5 bases not matched to a gene. Looked up from germline, CDR1 is DFQATT and CDR2 is SNEGSKA (reference sequence). The CDR3 reads CSAWDRERTQYF. The CDR3 bases are TGCAGTGCTTGGGACAGGGAGAGGACCCAGTACTTC.

This clonotype was observed many times. The chain carries TRBV11-2 and TRBJ2-1, with D unclear. Looked up from germline, CDR1 is SGHAT and CDR2 is FQNNGV. V was pared by 1 base and J by 5 bases, with 12 bases between. The CDR3 runs 15 residues. CDR3 nucleotide sequence: TGTGCCAGCAGCTTAGCACTAAGCCAAAACAATGAGCAGTTCTTC. Amino acids: CASSLALSQNNEQFF.

Ten or more counts support this clonotype. V gene TRBV29-1 combines with J gene TRBJ2-1; no reliable D call. Germline-derived CDR1 and CDR2 are SQVTM and ANQGSEA. V gave up 4 bases and J gave up 8 bases, with 6 bases separating them. This CDR3 is 10 amino acids long. The chain's CDR3 is CSVGVDEQFF. DNA for the CDR3: TGCAGCGTTGGAGTGGATGAGCAGTTCTTC.

This clonotype was counted a few times. The V call is TRBV27, the J call TRBJ1-5; D uncertain. Germline-derived CDR1 and CDR2 are MNHEY and SMNVEV (reference sequence). The CDR3 is 12 amino acids. Deletions cut 7 bases from V and 10 bases from J, with 14 bases between. The CDR3 loop is CASMPNGGPQHF. The CDR3 coding sequence is TGTGCCAGCATGCCGAACGGAGGCCCCCAGCATTTT.

This clonotype was counted only a few times. The V call is TRBV4-3, the J call TRBJ1-4, with TRBD1 matching 10 bases. The CDR3 contains 17 residues. The V gene end was trimmed by 0 bases and the J gene end by 10 bases; junction bases not matched to a gene: 11. Germline V gene lookup returns CDR1 LGHNA and CDR2 YSLEER. In nucleotides, the CDR3 is TGCGCCAGCAGCCAAGACCTATGGGGACAGGGGATAGTAAAACTGTTTTTT. It specifies CASSQDLWGQGIVKLFF.

This clonotype was seen many times. The chain links TRBV5-6 to TRBJ2-6; tentatively, D is TRBD1 (6 bases). The CDR3 loop spans 18 amino acids. CDR1 is SGHDT and CDR2 is YYEEEE in the germline V gene. Deletions cut 1 base from V and 1 base from J, with 15 bases between. DNA of the CDR3: TGTGCCAGCAGCTTGTTAGGCAGGGGATCGTCTGGGGCCAACGTCCTGACTTTC. This sequence encodes CASSLLGRGSSGANVLTF.

This clonotype was recorded many times. The chain recombines TRBV20-1 with TRBJ1-2; 9 bases map to TRBD1. J lost 2 bases, V lost 5 bases, and 3 bases had no gene match. The CDR3 is 13 amino acids. Germline V gives CDR1 DFQATT, CDR2 SNEGSKA (reference sequence). The CDR3 reads CSAPTGGNYGYTF. Here the CDR3 DNA reads TGCAGTGCTCCTACAGGGGGCAACTATGGCTACACCTTC.

This clonotype was counted ten times or more. The rearrangement links TRBV12-3 or TRBV12-4 to TRBJ2-7; tentative D call: TRBD1 (5 bases). This CDR3 has 14 residues. The V gene lost 5 bases and the J gene lost 0 bases, with 11 bases spanning the gap. CDR3 in DNA: TGTGCCAGCAGTCCCCAGGGAAGCTCCTACGAGCAGTACTTC. Translation: CASSPQGSSYEQYF.

This clonotype was counted many times. This rearrangement joins TRBV6-5 to TRBJ2-2, with 8 bases aligning to TRBD1. Trimming took 2 bases from V and 4 from J; bases not matched to a gene: 15. The germline gives CDR1 MNHEY, CDR2 SVGAGI. The CDR3 length is 19 residues. Here the CDR3 reads CASSYPSQAGQGGTGELFF. CDR3 nucleotide sequence: TGTGCCAGCAGTTACCCCTCGCAAGCAGGACAGGGAGGCACCGGGGAGCTGTTTTTT.

This clonotype was detected many times. The rearrangement links TRBV3-1 to TRBJ2-3, with TRBD2 matching over 10 bases. The CDR3 sequence is 15 residues long. After removal of 6 bases from V and 4 bases from J, the junction contained 7 bases not matched to a gene. CDR1 and CDR2 from the germline V gene are LGHDT and YNNKEL (reference sequence). CDR3 nucleotide sequence: TGTGCCAGCAGTGCTAGCGGGAGAAGGGCAGATACGCAGTATTTT. Protein: CASSASGRRADTQYF.

This clonotype was seen at least ten times. V gene TRBV20-1 combines with J gene TRBJ2-7; 8 nucleotides align to TRBD1. The CDR3 covers 14 residues. Per the germline V gene, CDR1 is DFQATT and CDR2 is SNEGSKA (reference sequence). J was trimmed by 0 bases and V by 1 base; bases with no gene match: 2. The CDR3 DNA reads as TGCAGTGCTAGAGGAGGACAGGGCTCCTACGAGCAGTACTTC. Amino acids: CSARGGQGSYEQYF.